This T cell receptor beta chain was identified in a study of blood T cell repertoires in COVID-19. Study-level background: The United States, Italy and Spain supplied acute and convalescent COVID-19 samples. In each case, the material was cDNA or gDNA derived from T cells, B-cell-depleted T cells, or PBMCs.

Authors' processing steps: Estimates of nucleated cell counts were drawn from the amplification of reference gene primers. Clones were read by immunoSEQ multiplex PCR, and TCRdb kept only the in-frame ones, dropping some. Clone size and the V and J calls come from that table; the DNA yielded D and trimming. The data show 110,000 to 150,000 clones, with approximately 84% seen just once and 5% to 7.5% held by the top ten. Germline assignment: CDR1 SGDLS and CDR2 YYNGEE. The V end was cut by 4 bases, the J end by 0 bases, with 11 bases between. The CDR3 spans 15 residues. The source material was peripheral blood. The TCR sequence derives from a human donor in a cohort sampled during active COVID-19. The V gene is TRBV9, the J gene TRBJ2-1; D gene unclear. The CDR3 bases are TGTGCCAGCAGCACGCTAGGCGGCTCCTACAATGAGCAGTTCTTC. Translated: CASSTLGGSYNEQFF.